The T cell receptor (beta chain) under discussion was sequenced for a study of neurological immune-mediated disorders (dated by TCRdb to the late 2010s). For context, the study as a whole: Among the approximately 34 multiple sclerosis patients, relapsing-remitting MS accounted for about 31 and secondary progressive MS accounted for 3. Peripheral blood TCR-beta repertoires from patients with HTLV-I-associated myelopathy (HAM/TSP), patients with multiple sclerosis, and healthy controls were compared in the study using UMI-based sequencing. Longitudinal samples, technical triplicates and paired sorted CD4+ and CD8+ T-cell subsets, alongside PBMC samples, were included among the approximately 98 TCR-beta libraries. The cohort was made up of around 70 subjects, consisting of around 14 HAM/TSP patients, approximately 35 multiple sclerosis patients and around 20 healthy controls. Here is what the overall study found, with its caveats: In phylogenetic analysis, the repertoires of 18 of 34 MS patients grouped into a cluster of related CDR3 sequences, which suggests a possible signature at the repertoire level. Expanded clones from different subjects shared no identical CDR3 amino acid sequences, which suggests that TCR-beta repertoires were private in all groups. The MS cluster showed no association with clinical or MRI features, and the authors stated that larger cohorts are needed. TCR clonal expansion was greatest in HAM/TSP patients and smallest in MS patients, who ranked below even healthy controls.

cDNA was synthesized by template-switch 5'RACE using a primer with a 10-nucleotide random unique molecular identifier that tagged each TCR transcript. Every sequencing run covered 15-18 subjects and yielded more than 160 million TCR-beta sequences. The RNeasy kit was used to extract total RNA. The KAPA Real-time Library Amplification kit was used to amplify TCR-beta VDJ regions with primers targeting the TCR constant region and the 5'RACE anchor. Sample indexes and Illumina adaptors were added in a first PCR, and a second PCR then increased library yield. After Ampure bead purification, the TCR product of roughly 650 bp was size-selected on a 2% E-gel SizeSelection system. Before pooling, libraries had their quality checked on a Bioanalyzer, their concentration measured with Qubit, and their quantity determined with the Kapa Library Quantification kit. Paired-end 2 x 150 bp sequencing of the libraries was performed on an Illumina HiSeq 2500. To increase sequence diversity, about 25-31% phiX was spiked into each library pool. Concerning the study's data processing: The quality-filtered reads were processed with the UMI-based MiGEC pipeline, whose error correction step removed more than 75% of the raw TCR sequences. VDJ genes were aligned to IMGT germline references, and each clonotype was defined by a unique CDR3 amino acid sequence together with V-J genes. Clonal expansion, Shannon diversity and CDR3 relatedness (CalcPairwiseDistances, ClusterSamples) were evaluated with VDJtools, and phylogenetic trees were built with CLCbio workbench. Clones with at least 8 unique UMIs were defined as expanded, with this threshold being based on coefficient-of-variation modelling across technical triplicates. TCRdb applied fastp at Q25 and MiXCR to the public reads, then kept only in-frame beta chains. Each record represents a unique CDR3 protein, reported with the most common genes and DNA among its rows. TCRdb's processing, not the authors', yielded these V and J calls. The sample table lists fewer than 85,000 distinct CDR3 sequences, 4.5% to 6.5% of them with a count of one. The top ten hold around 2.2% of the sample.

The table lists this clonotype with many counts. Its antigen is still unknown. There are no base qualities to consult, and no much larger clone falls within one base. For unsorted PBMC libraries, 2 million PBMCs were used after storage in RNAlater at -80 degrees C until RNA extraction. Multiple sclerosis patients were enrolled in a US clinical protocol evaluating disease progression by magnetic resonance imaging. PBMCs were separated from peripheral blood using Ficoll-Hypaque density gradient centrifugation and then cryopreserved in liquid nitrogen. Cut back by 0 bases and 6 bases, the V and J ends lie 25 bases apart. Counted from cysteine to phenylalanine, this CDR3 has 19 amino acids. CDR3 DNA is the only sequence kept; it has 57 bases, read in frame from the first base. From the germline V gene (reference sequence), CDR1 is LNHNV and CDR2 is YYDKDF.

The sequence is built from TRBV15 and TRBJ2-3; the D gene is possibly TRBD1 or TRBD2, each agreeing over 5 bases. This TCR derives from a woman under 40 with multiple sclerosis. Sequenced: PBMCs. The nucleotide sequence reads TGTGCCACCAGCAGAGATTCTGCCGCGGCAGGGACGCGTAAGGATACGCAGTATTTT. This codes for CATSRDSAAAGTRKDTQYF.